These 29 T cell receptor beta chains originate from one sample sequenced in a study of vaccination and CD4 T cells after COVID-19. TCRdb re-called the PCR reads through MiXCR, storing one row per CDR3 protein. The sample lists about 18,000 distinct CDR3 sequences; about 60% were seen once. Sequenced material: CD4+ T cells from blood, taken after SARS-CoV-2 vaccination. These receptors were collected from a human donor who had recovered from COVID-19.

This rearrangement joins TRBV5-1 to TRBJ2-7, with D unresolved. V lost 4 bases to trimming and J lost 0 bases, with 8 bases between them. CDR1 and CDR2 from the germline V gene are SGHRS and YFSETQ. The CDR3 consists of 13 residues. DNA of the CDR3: TGCGCCAGCAGCCAAACGATCTCCTACGAGCAGTACTTC. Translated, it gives CASSQTISYEQYF. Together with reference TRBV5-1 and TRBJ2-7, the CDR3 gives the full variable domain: KAGVTQTPRYLIKTRGQQVTLSCSPISGHRSVSWYQQTPGQGLQFLFEYFSETQRNKGNFPGRFSGRQFSNSRSEMNVSTLELGDSALYLCASSQTISYEQYFGPGTRLTVT.

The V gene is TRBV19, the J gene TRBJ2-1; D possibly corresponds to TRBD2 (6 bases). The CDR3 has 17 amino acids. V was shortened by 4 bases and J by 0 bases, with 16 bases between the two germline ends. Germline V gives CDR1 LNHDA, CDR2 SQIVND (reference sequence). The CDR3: CASSTSGRGSSYNEQFF. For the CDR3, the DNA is TGTGCCAGTAGTACATCCGGGCGGGGAAGCTCCTACAATGAGCAGTTCTTC.

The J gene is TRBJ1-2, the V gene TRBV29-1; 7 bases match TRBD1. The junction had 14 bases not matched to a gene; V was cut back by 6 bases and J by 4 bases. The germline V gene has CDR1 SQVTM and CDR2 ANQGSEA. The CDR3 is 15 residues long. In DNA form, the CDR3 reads TGCAGCGTGCAATCGACAGGGTGGGGATTCTATGGCTACACCTTC. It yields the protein CSVQSTGWGFYGYTF. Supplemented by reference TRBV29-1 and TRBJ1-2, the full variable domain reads SAVISQKPSRDICQRGTSLTIQCQVDSQVTMMFWYRQQPGQSLTLIATANQGSEATYESGFVIDKFPISRPNLTFSTLTVSNMSPEDSSIYLCSVQSTGWGFYGYTFGSGTRLTVV.

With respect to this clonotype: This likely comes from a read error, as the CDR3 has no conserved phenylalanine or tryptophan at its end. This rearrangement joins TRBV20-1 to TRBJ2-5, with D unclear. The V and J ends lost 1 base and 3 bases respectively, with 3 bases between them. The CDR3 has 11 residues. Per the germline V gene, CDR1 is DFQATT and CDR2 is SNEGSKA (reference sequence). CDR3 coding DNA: TGCAGTGCTAGAGGGGAAGAGACCCAGTACTCC. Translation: CSARGEETQYS.

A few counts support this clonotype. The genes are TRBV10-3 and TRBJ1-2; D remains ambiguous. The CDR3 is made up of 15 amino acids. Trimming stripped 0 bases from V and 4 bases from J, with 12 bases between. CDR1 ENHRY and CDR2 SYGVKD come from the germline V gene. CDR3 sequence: CAISESALGFYGYTF. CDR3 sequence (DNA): TGTGCCATCAGTGAGTCAGCGCTGGGTTTCTATGGCTACACCTTC.

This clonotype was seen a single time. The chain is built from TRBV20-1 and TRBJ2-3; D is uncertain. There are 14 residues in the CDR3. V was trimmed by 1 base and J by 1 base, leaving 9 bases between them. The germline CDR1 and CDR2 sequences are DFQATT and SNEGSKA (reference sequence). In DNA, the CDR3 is TGCAGTGCTAGAGTGCCAAGCGGCACAGATACGCAGTATTTT. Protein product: CSARVPSGTDTQYF.

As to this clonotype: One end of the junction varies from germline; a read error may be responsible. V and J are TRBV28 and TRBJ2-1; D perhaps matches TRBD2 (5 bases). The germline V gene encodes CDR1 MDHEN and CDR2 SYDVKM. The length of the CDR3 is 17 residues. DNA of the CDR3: TGTGCTAGCAGTTTTCCAGCTCTGAGGGAAGAGAGGAATGAGCAGTTCTTC. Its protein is CASSFPALREERNEQFF.

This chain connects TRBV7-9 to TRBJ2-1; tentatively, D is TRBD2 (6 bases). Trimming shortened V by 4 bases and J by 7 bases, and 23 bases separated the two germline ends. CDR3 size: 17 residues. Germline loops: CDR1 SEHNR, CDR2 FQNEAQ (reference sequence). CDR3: CASSSRSLAVEGNEQFF. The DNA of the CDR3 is TGTGCCAGCAGCTCCCGTTCACTAGCTGTCGAGGGTAATGAGCAGTTCTTC.

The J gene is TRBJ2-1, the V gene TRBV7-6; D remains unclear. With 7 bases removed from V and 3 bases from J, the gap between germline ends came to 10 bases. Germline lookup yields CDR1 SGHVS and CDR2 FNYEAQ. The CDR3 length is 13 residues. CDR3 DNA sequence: TGTGCCAGCACAGATCCGAACTACAATGAGCAGTTCTTC. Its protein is CASTDPNYNEQFF.

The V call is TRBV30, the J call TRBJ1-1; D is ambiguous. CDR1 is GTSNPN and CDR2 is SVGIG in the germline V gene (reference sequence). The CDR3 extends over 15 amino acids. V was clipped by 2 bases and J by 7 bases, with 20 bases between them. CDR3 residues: CAWSLRSSLGSEAFF. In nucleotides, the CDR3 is TGTGCCTGGAGTCTCCGTTCCAGTCTAGGGAGTGAAGCTTTCTTT.

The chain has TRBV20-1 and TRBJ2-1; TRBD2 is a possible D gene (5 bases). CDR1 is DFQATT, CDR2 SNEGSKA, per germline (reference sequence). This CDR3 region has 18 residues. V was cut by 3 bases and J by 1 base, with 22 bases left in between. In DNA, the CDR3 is TGCAGTGCTAGGTGGGCCCTAGCCCCAGGCCCGTCCTACAATGAGCAGTTCTTC. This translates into CSARWALAPGPSYNEQFF.

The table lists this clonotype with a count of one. The CDR3 loop is CSATPDEQFF. The CDR3 region has the DNA TGCAGTGCTACCCCGGATGAGCAGTTCTTC. The rearrangement uses TRBV20-1 and TRBJ2-1; D gene unclear. The CDR3 is 10 residues long. Trimming took 4 bases from V and 8 from J, leaving 6 bases between them. The germline CDR1 and CDR2 sequences are DFQATT and SNEGSKA (reference sequence).

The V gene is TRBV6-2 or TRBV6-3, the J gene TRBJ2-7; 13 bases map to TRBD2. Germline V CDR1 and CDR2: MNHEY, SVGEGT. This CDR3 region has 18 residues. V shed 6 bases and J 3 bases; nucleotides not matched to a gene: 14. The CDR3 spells CASSGLAGVSGAFYEQYF. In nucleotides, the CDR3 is TGTGCCAGCAGCGGACTAGCGGGAGTTTCAGGGGCCTTCTACGAGCAGTACTTC.

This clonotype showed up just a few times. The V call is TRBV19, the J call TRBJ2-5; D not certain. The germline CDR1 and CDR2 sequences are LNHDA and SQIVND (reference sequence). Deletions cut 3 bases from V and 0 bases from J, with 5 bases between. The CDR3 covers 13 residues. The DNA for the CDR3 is TGTGCCAGTAGTATGAACAACCAAGAGACCCAGTACTTC. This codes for CASSMNNQETQYF.

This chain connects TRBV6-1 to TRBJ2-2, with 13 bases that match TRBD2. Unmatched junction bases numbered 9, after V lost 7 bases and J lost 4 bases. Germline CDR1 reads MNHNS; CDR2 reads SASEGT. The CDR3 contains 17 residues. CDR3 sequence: CASKPGLAGFFTGELFF. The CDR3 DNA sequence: TGTGCCAGCAAACCGGGACTAGCGGGATTCTTCACCGGGGAGCTGTTTTTT.

CDR3 region: CASSERTPNIQYF. In DNA, the CDR3 is TGTGCCAGCAGTGAACGGACTCCTAACATTCAGTACTTC. V gene TRBV2 combines with J gene TRBJ2-4, with D possibly being TRBD2 (5 bases). CDR1 SNHLY and CDR2 FYNNEI come from the germline V gene. The V and J ends lost 2 bases and 7 bases respectively, with 9 bases between them. The CDR3 loop spans 13 amino acids.

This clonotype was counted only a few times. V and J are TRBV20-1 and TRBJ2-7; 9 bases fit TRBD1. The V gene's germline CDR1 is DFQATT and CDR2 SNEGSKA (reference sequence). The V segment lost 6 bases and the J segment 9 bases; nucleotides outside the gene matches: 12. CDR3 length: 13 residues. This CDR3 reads CSASSYRGPGQYF. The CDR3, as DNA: TGCAGTGCGTCATCCTACAGGGGGCCGGGGCAGTACTTC.

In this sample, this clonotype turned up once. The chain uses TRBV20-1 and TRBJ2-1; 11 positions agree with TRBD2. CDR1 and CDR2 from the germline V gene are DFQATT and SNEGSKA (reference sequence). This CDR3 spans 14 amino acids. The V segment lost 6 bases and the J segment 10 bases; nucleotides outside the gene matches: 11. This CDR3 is CSAWPGLAAGEQFF. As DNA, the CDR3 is TGCAGTGCATGGCCGGGACTAGCGGCGGGGGAGCAGTTCTTC.

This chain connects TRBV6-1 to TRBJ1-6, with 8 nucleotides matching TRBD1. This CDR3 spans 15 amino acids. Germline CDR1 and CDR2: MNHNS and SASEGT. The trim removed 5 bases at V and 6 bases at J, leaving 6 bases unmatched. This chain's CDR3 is CASSPQGQVNSPLHF. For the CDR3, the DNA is TGTGCCAGCAGTCCCCAGGGACAGGTTAATTCACCCCTCCACTTT.

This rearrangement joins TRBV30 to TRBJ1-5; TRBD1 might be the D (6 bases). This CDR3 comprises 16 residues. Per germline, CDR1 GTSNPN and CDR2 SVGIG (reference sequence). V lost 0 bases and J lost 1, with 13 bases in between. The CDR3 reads CAWSVHPGHSNQPQHF. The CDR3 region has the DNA TGTGCCTGGAGTGTACATCCGGGACACAGCAATCAGCCCCAGCATTTT.

The CDR3 protein is CSARDQSGRAPTTDTQYF. The CDR3 region has the DNA TGCAGTGCTAGAGATCAAAGCGGGAGGGCCCCAACGACAGATACGCAGTATTTT. The chain combines TRBV20-1 with TRBJ2-3, with 10 positions matching TRBD2. CDR1 DFQATT and CDR2 SNEGSKA come from the germline V gene (reference sequence). The junction had 12 bases not matched to a gene; V was cut back by 0 bases and J by 3 bases. The CDR3 loop spans 18 amino acids.

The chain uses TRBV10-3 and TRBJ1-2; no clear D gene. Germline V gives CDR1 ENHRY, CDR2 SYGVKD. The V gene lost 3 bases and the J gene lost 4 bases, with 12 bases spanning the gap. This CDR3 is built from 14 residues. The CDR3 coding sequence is TGTGCCATCAGTGACCCGCCCAGGATCTATGGCTACACCTTC. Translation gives CAISDPPRIYGYTF.

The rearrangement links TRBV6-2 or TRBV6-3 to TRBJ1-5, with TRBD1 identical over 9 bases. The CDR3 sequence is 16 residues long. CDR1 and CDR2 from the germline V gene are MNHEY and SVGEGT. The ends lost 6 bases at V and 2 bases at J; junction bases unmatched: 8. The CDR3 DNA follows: TGTGCCAGCAGCCCGGACAGGGGATGGGGCAATCAGCCCCAGCATTTT. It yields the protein CASSPDRGWGNQPQHF.

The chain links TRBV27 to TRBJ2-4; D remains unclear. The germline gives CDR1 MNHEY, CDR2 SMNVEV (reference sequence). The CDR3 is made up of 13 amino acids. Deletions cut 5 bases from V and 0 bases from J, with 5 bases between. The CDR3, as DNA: TGTGCCAGCAGTCCCCTAGCCAAAAACATTCAGTACTTC. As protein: CASSPLAKNIQYF.

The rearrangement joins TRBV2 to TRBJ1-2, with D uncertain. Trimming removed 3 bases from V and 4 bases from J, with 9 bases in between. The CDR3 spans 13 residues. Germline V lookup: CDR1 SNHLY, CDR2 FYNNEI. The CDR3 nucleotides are TGTGCCAGCAGTGATGGTGAAGTCTATGGCTACACCTTC. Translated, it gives CASSDGEVYGYTF.

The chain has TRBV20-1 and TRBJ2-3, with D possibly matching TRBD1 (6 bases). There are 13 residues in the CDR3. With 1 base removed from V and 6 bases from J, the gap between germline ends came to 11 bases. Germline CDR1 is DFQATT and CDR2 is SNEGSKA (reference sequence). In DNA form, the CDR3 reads TGCAGTGCTAGAGTGGGGGCGCCGGATACGCAGTATTTT. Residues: CSARVGAPDTQYF.

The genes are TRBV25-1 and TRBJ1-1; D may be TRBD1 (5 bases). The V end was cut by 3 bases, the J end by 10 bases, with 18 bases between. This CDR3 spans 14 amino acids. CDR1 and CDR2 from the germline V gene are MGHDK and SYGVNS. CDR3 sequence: CASSDGLVPRGAFF. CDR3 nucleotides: TGTGCCAGCAGTGATGGGTTAGTGCCGAGGGGAGCTTTCTTT.

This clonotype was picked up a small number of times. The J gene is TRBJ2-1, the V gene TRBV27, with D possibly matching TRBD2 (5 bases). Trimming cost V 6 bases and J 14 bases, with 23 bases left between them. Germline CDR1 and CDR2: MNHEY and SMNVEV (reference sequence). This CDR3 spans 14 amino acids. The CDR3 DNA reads TGTGCCAGCAGACGGACCGGGATCCACTTCCGGGAGTTCTTC. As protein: CASRRTGIHFREFF.

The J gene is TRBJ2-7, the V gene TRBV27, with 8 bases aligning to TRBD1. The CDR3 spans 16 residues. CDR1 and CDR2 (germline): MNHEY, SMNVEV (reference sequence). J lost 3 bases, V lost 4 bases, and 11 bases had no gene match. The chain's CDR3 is CASSYRGASVNYEQYF. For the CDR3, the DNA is TGTGCCAGCAGTTACAGGGGGGCCTCGGTCAACTACGAGCAGTACTTC.